A single sample gave rise to the 19 T cell receptor beta chains below, sequenced in a study of cytomegalovirus exposure and HLA in healthy donors. The table came from immunoSEQ multiplex PCR; TCRdb's copy has only in-frame clones and leaves some out. The sample includes some 79,000 clones, around 94% seen only once; the top ten take more than 2.5%. What was sequenced was PBMCs. The receptors stem from a woman between 18 and 29 years old in good health and CMV-seropositive.

The rearrangement uses TRBV25-1 and TRBJ2-1, with TRBD2 identical over 13 bases. Germline CDR1 reads MGHDK; CDR2 reads SYGVNS. The V segment lost 4 bases and the J segment 4 bases; nucleotides outside the gene matches: 4. This CDR3 has 16 residues. CDR3 DNA: TGTGCCAGCAGTGGACTAGCGGGAGGTCGGTACAATGAGCAGTTCTTC. The encoded protein is CASSGLAGGRYNEQFF. Based on the CDR3 plus reference TRBV25-1 and TRBJ2-1, the full variable domain is EADIYQTPRYLVIGTGKKITLECSQTMGHDKMYWYQQDPGMELHLIHYSYGVNSTEKGDLSSESTVSRIRTEHFPLTLESARPSHTSQYLCASSGLAGGRYNEQFFGPGTRLTVL.

The chain is built from TRBV6-5 and TRBJ2-1; 8 nucleotides align to TRBD1. The length of the CDR3 is 15 residues. Germline CDR1 is MNHEY and CDR2 is SVGAGI. The V gene end was trimmed by 0 bases and the J gene end by 8 bases; junction bases not matched to a gene: 6. CDR3 sequence (DNA): TGTGCCAGCAGTTACTCTGTGACAGGGGTCGATGAGCAGTTCTTC. This sequence encodes CASSYSVTGVDEQFF.

Concerning this clone itself: Other DNA sequences of this sample code for an identical CDR3. This chain links TRBV27 with TRBJ1-3; D is perhaps TRBD1 (6 bases). The CDR3 has 14 amino acids. Deletions cut 5 bases from V and 0 bases from J, with 8 bases between. Germline loops: CDR1 MNHEY, CDR2 SMNVEV (reference sequence). CDR3 DNA: TGTGCCAGCAGTGACAGGAGCTCTGGAAACACCATATATTTT. This encodes CASSDRSSGNTIYF.

This clone was recorded only once. The chain carries TRBV27 and TRBJ2-3; the match to TRBD1 covers 9 bases. V dropped 5 bases and J dropped 2; count of bases not matched to a gene: 8. The CDR3 totals 16 residues. Germline V gene data show CDR1 as MNHEY and CDR2 as SMNVEV (reference sequence). CDR3 residues: CASSTGGSRITDTQYF. CDR3 nucleotides: TGTGCCAGCAGTACAGGGGGCTCTAGAATCACAGATACGCAGTATTTT.

The V and J genes are TRBV6-5 and TRBJ1-6; D remains ambiguous. Germline values: CDR1 MNHEY, CDR2 SVGAGI. There are 15 residues in the CDR3. V lost 4 bases, J lost 9 bases, and 16 bases lay in between. CDR3 protein: CASSSLTGLFSPLHF. CDR3 in DNA: TGTGCCAGCAGTTCCCTGACGGGTCTTTTTTCACCCCTCCACTTT.

The rearrangement uses TRBV5-1 and TRBJ2-2, with TRBD2 matching 10 bases. Germline CDR1 and CDR2: SGHRS and YFSETQ. With V trimmed by 2 bases and J by 5 bases, 3 bases remained unmatched. The CDR3 is 15 residues long. The CDR3 region is CASSFGLAETGELFF. Here the CDR3 DNA reads TGCGCCAGCAGCTTCGGACTAGCGGAAACCGGGGAGCTGTTTTTT.

The V gene is TRBV6-1, the J gene TRBJ1-1; the match to TRBD1 covers 8 bases. The V gene's germline CDR1 is MNHNS and CDR2 SASEGT. The CDR3 is 14 residues long. The junction had 8 bases not matched to a gene; V was cut back by 7 bases and J by 4 bases. The CDR3 DNA follows: TGTGCCAGCACCCGCTCCACAGGGGGCACTGAAGCTTTCTTT. Protein: CASTRSTGGTEAFF.

V and J are TRBV4-1 and TRBJ2-1; 10 bases map to TRBD2. Germline values: CDR1 MGHRA, CDR2 YSYEKL. This CDR3 is built from 16 residues. After removal of 3 bases from V and 2 bases from J, the junction contained 4 bases not matched to a gene. The CDR3 reads CASSQVLAGAYNEQFF. As DNA, the CDR3 is TGCGCCAGCAGCCAGGTTCTAGCGGGGGCCTACAATGAGCAGTTCTTC.

The rearrangement joins TRBV7-2 to TRBJ2-4, with 10 bases that match TRBD2. Trimming at V came to 3 bases and at J to 6 bases, leaving 5 bases not matched to a gene. Germline V gene data show CDR1 as SGHTA and CDR2 as FQGNSA. There are 15 residues in the CDR3. The CDR3 sequence is CASSFLAGDGNIQYF. CDR3 coding DNA: TGTGCCAGCAGCTTTCTAGCGGGAGACGGAAACATTCAGTACTTC.

The rearrangement links TRBV11-2 to TRBJ2-2; 14 positions agree with TRBD2. Germline lookup yields CDR1 SGHAT and CDR2 FQNNGV. Trimming cost V 2 bases and J 5 bases; bases outside gene matches: 7. The CDR3 spans 18 residues. CDR3 sequence reads: CASSLWGTSGRSTGELFF. The CDR3 bases are TGTGCCAGCAGCTTATGGGGGACTAGCGGGAGAAGTACCGGGGAGCTGTTTTTT.

J is TRBJ2-3 and V is TRBV6-4; 8 bases fit TRBD1. Looked up from germline, CDR1 is MRHNA and CDR2 is SNTAGT. The CDR3 loop spans 18 amino acids. V dropped 4 bases and J dropped 0; count of bases not matched to a gene: 12. The CDR3 here is CASSVQGVEVSSTDTQYF. The CDR3 DNA reads as TGTGCCAGCAGTGTACAGGGGGTCGAGGTGTCTAGCACAGATACGCAGTATTTT.

The chain carries TRBV4-1 and TRBJ2-1; TRBD1 agrees at 7 bases. The CDR3 is 15 residues long. CDR1 is MGHRA, CDR2 YSYEKL, per germline. V trimming: 2 bases; J trimming: 4 bases; junction bases outside the gene matches: 5. The CDR3 coding sequence is TGCGCCAGCAGCCAATCGGGACAGACATACAATGAGCAGTTCTTC. Its translation is CASSQSGQTYNEQFF.

The V and J genes are TRBV4-1 and TRBJ2-5; 11 bases are a match to TRBD1. The junction had 6 bases not matched to a gene; V was cut back by 2 bases and J by 4 bases. CDR3 length equals 16 residues. The germline V gene encodes CDR1 MGHRA and CDR2 YSYEKL. The CDR3 bases are TGCGCCAGCAGCCAACCCGGACAGGGGGCTTCAGAGACCCAGTACTTC. It specifies CASSQPGQGASETQYF.

The CDR3 sequence: CASSAGGRESYNEQFF. The DNA of the CDR3 is TGTGCCAGCAGCGCGGGCGGGAGGGAATCCTACAATGAGCAGTTCTTC. This sequence joins TRBV11-1 and TRBJ2-1; 9 bases line up with TRBD2. The CDR3 runs 16 residues. The V and J ends lost 5 bases and 1 base, in that order; junction bases with no gene match: 6. Germline assignment: CDR1 SGHAT and CDR2 FQDESV (reference sequence).

This sequence joins TRBV5-4 and TRBJ2-1, with 11 nucleotides matching TRBD1. The V and J ends lost 4 bases and 7 bases, in that order; junction bases with no gene match: 4. This CDR3 is built from 14 residues. The V gene's germline CDR1 is SGHNT and CDR2 YYREEE (reference sequence). This CDR3 reads CASSRGQGANEQFF. CDR3 DNA: TGTGCCAGCAGCCGTGGACAGGGGGCAAATGAGCAGTTCTTC.

This clone is a singleton in its sample. The chain uses TRBV4-3 and TRBJ1-1; 8 bases agree with TRBD1. Trimming cost V 1 base and J 5 bases; bases outside gene matches: 3. This CDR3 has 14 amino acids. From germline, CDR1 is LGHNA and CDR2 YSLEER. The CDR3 nucleotides read TGCGCCAGCAGCCAAGGGACAGGGATTACTGAAGCTTTCTTT. Its translation: CASSQGTGITEAFF.

Only one count was recorded for this clone. The genes are TRBV13 and TRBJ1-2; TRBD1 matches at 8 bases. V trimming: 1 base; J trimming: 6 bases; junction bases outside the gene matches: 10. CDR1 PRHDT and CDR2 FYEKMQ come from the germline V gene (reference sequence). The CDR3 runs 16 residues. CDR3 coding DNA: TGTGCCAGCAGCTTAGTATGGACAGGGATTTGGCATGGCTACACCTTC. Its protein is CASSLVWTGIWHGYTF.

The chain employs TRBV2 and TRBJ2-5; tentative D call: TRBD2 (6 bases). V dropped 6 bases and J dropped 3 bases, with 17 bases sitting between them. The CDR3 totals 15 residues. The germline V gene has CDR1 SNHLY and CDR2 FYNNEI. The chain's CDR3 is CASRGQGLRKETQYF. For the CDR3, the DNA is TGTGCCAGCAGGGGGCAGGGACTCCGGAAAGAGACCCAGTACTTC.

This clone was counted a single time. V usage is TRBV6-1 and J usage is TRBJ2-7; D may be TRBD2 (6 bases). Trimming removed 7 bases from V and 0 bases from J, with 10 bases in between. The CDR3 sequence is 13 residues long. Germline V gene data show CDR1 as MNHNS and CDR2 as SASEGT. The CDR3 spells CASTPGGSYEQYF. The CDR3 DNA reads as TGTGCCAGCACCCCCGGGGGCTCCTACGAGCAGTACTTC.